Listed here are 16 T cell receptor beta chains from one sample, sequenced in a study of tumor and adjacent non-tumor tissue in lung cancer. TCRbeta libraries were built with three rounds of nested PCR, modified from ARM-PCR. TCRdb used MiXCR to reprocess the multiplex PCR reads, holding one entry per CDR3 protein. Here the sample spans around 210,000 distinct CDR3 sequences, 60% to 85% being singletons. RNA was extracted from bulk tissue without any cell sorting. The material sequenced was lung tumor tissue. All receptors come from a man aged 55 to 70 with non-small cell lung cancer.

CDR3 amino acids: CASSMDMVGNQPQHF. CDR3 DNA: TGTGCCAGCAGTATGGACATGGTAGGGAATCAGCCCCAGCATTTT. The chain carries TRBV6-1 and TRBJ1-5, with D perhaps matching TRBD1 (5 bases). The germline CDR1 and CDR2 sequences are MNHNS and SASEGT. CDR3 length: 15 amino acids. Trimming pared 5 bases from V and 4 bases from J, leaving 15 bases between.

Comment on this clonotype: A clone one base away is much larger, so this may be a read error. V gene TRBV6-5 combines with J gene TRBJ1-6; D possibly corresponds to TRBD1 (6 bases). The V end lost 6 bases, the J end lost 11 bases, and 14 bases lay between the germline ends. This CDR3 has 13 amino acids. The V gene's germline CDR1 is MNHEY and CDR2 SVGAGI. CDR3 DNA sequence: TGTGCCAGCAGCCAAGGGGGGATGGCACCCCTCCACTTT. Residues: CASSQGGMAPLHF.

On this clonotype itself: One end of the junction does not line up with germline, which may come from a read error. The chain carries TRBV20-1 and TRBJ2-1; TRBD2 matches at 11 bases. CDR3 size: 15 residues. The germline V gene encodes CDR1 DFQATT and CDR2 SNEGSKA (reference sequence). The CDR3, as DNA: TGCAGTGCTTCCGAAGCTAGCGGGAGGAGGGATGAACAGTTCTTC. Translation gives CSASEASGRRDEQFF.

This clonotype was counted many times. The V call is TRBV12-3 or TRBV12-4, the J call TRBJ1-6; D possibly corresponds to TRBD1 (5 bases). V dropped 3 bases and J dropped 10 bases, with 13 bases sitting between them. The CDR3 is 14 residues long. The CDR3 loop reads CASSLGSRDSPLHF. Written as DNA, the CDR3 is TGTGCCAGCAGTTTGGGCTCAAGGGACTCACCCCTCCACTTT.

This clonotype has ten or more counts. The chain has TRBV4-2 and TRBJ1-1; 9 bases fit TRBD1. Germline V gene lookup returns CDR1 LGHNA and CDR2 YNFKEQ. Trimming at V came to 0 bases and at J to 1 base, leaving 0 bases not matched to a gene. This CDR3 spans 15 amino acids. This chain's CDR3 is CASSQEQGANTEAFF. The CDR3 coding sequence is TGTGCCAGCAGCCAAGAACAGGGGGCGAACACTGAAGCTTTCTTT.

With regard to this clonotype: At one of its ends the junction is not consistent with the germline gene, which may arise from a read error. This CDR3 reads CASSPIGLAGERSQYF. CDR3 in DNA: TGTGCCAGCAGCCCAATAGGACTAGCGGGAGAGCGGAGCCAGTATTTC. The chain combines TRBV11-1 with TRBJ2-5, with TRBD2 matching over 13 bases. Germline lookup yields CDR1 SGHAT and CDR2 FQDESV (reference sequence). The CDR3 sequence is 16 residues long. Filled out from reference TRBV11-1 and TRBJ2-5, the complete variable domain reads EAEVAQSPRYKITEKSQAVAFWCDPISGHATLYWYRQILGQGPELLVQFQDESVVDDSQLPKDRFSAERLKGVDSTLKIQPAELGDSAMYLCASSPIGLAGERSQYFGPGTRLLVL.

V is TRBV6-5 and J is TRBJ2-7; perhaps TRBD1 as D (6 bases). CDR3 length: 13 residues. V gave up 6 bases and J gave up 11 bases, with 20 bases separating them. Per germline, CDR1 MNHEY and CDR2 SVGAGI. The CDR3 DNA follows: TGTGCCAGCAGCTTCACAGGGAGCTACGAAAAGTACTTC. Amino acids: CASSFTGSYEKYF.

V is TRBV20-1 and J is TRBJ1-6; D unresolved. Between the trimmed V and J ends, which lost 1 base and 13 bases, there was a span of 14 bases. CDR1 and CDR2 from the germline V gene are DFQATT and SNEGSKA (reference sequence). The CDR3 length is 13 residues. The CDR3 here is CSARGSYENPLHF. CDR3 nucleotide sequence: TGCAGTGCTAGAGGCTCTTACGAGAACCCCCTCCACTTT.

A word on this clonotype: A much larger clone lies a single base off, so this may be a read error. Because the CDR3 is missing its conserved closing phenylalanine or tryptophan, this is likely a read error. The rearrangement uses TRBV12-3 or TRBV12-4 and TRBJ1-6, with TRBD1 identical over 9 bases. The length of the CDR3 is 15 residues. J lost 10 bases, V lost 4 bases, and 8 bases had no gene match. The CDR3 DNA follows: TGTGCCAGCAGTTCCCACAGGGGGCTCGGATCACCCCTCCACTCT. Translated, it gives CASSSHRGLGSPLHS.

Turning to this clonotype: Possible read error: a much larger clone is one base away. Here the CDR3 omits its conserved ending phenylalanine or tryptophan, so a read error is the likely source. This chain uses TRBV29-1 with TRBJ2-1; D perhaps matches TRBD2 (6 bases). V was cut by 3 bases and J by 9 bases, with 15 bases left in between. CDR1 is SQVTM, CDR2 ANQGSEA, per germline. The CDR3 length is 13 residues. The DNA for the CDR3 is TGCAGCGTTGAGTTAGCGGCAATGGGTGAGCAGTTCCTC. This codes for CSVELAAMGEQFL.

The chain combines TRBV6-2 or TRBV6-3 with TRBJ1-2; D is perhaps TRBD1 (5 bases). Germline V gives CDR1 MNHEY, CDR2 SVGEGT. Trimming left V 5 bases short and J 2 bases short, with 15 bases between. The CDR3 totals 15 residues. CDR3 nucleotides: TGTGCCAGCAGTGCGGTCGGGACGGTAAACTATGGCTACACCTTC. Amino acid sequence: CASSAVGTVNYGYTF.

The rearrangement uses TRBV11-2 and TRBJ2-7, with D uncertain. V lost 6 bases to trimming and J lost 2 bases, with 17 bases between them. Germline V gene lookup returns CDR1 SGHAT and CDR2 FQNNGV. The length of the CDR3 is 15 residues. CDR3 coding DNA: TGTGCCAGCAGATTCCCATCGACTGGAACCTACGAGCAGTACTTC. Protein sequence: CASRFPSTGTYEQYF.

Details on this clonotype: At one boundary the junction diverges from the germline segment, which might be a read error. The CDR3 region is CDSSLDRSHLGQYF. The CDR3 nucleotides are TGTGACAGCAGCTTAGATCGAAGTCACCTGGGGCAGTACTTC. The V call is TRBV11-2, the J call TRBJ2-7, with no clear D. The CDR3 runs 14 residues. Germline CDR1 SGHAT, CDR2 FQNNGV.

The chain carries TRBV6-1 and TRBJ2-1; D is ambiguous. V was shortened by 6 bases and J by 0 bases, with 12 bases between the two germline ends. This CDR3 is 15 amino acids long. Germline V lookup: CDR1 MNHNS, CDR2 SASEGT. CDR3 amino acids: CASSLRWSSYNEQFF. The CDR3 region has the DNA TGTGCCAGCAGCTTACGATGGAGCTCCTACAATGAGCAGTTCTTC.

The table lists this clonotype with a count of one. The chain uses TRBV20-1 and TRBJ2-1; 9 positions agree with TRBD2. Trimming at V came to 3 bases and at J to 1 base, leaving 10 bases not matched to a gene. The CDR3 totals 17 residues. CDR1 is DFQATT and CDR2 is SNEGSKA in the germline V gene (reference sequence). CDR3 nucleotides: TGCAGTGCTAGTAGCGGGAGCGCCCAAGAGTCCTACAATGAGCAGTTCTTC. It yields the protein CSASSGSAQESYNEQFF.

The chain uses TRBV10-2 and TRBJ1-1; D is unclear. Trimming left V 2 bases short and J 0 bases short, with 10 bases between. This CDR3 spans 15 amino acids. Germline loops: CDR1 WSHSY, CDR2 SAAADI. CDR3 residues: CASSEQPGVNTEAFF. The CDR3 region has the DNA TGCGCCAGCAGTGAGCAACCAGGTGTGAACACTGAAGCTTTCTTT.